These 20 T cell receptor beta chains came from one sample sequenced in a study of PD-L1 blockade in urothelial cancer. Only in-frame clones appear in the TCRdb table, and some are missing; sequencing was by immunoSEQ multiplex PCR. The sample gives tens of thousands of clones, more than 75% of which show up once; 3.2% is in the top ten. Specimen: PBMCs, collected around atezolizumab (anti-PD-L1) treatment. Receptor source: a man between 65 and 80 years old with urothelial cancer.

The rearrangement joins TRBV2 to TRBJ1-2; D uncertain. The CDR3 contains 14 residues. In germline, CDR1 is SNHLY, CDR2 FYNNEI. The V gene lost 5 bases and the J gene lost 4 bases, with 14 bases spanning the gap. The CDR3 DNA reads TGTGCCAGCAGTCAGCCGGTGTCGGGCTATGGCTACACCTTC. Its protein product is CASSQPVSGYGYTF.

V usage is TRBV5-1 and J usage is TRBJ1-1, with 8 bases that match TRBD1. The CDR3 runs to 14 residues. The germline V gene has CDR1 SGHRS and CDR2 YFSETQ. The V segment lost 4 bases and the J segment 1 base; nucleotides outside the gene matches: 3. CDR3 sequence: CASSPGTGNTEAFF. The CDR3 DNA follows: TGCGCCAGCAGCCCCGGGACAGGGAACACTGAAGCTTTCTTT.

The rearrangement joins TRBV19 to TRBJ2-5; 11 bases match TRBD2. This CDR3 has 18 residues. V was pared by 0 bases and J by 7 bases, with 13 bases of the junction left unmatched. CDR1 is LNHDA, CDR2 SQIVND, per germline (reference sequence). CDR3 nucleotide sequence: TGTGCCAGTAGTATAGATTCCAGCCTAGCGGGGGGCCGGGGGACCCAGTACTTC. This translates into CASSIDSSLAGGRGTQYF.

V and J are TRBV19 and TRBJ2-7; 9 bases are shared with TRBD2. V was clipped by 1 base and J by 3 bases; unmatched bases: 4. Germline V lookup: CDR1 LNHDA, CDR2 SQIVND (reference sequence). There are 15 residues in the CDR3. In DNA form, the CDR3 reads TGTGCCAGTAGTATAGGTAGCGGGGGACACTACGAGCAGTACTTC. It translates to CASSIGSGGHYEQYF.

The CDR3 region has the DNA TGTGCCAGCTCAGACAGACAGCCTGAAAAACTGTTTTTT. Protein: CASSDRQPEKLFF. This chain joins TRBV18 and TRBJ1-4; possibly TRBD1 for D (5 bases). V dropped 5 bases and J dropped 7 bases, with 11 bases sitting between them. This CDR3 is 13 amino acids long. CDR1 is KGHSH and CDR2 is LQKENI in the germline V gene.

The chain combines TRBV20-1 with TRBJ2-7, with a weak D call TRBD1 (6 bases). Trimming took off 6 bases at V and 3 bases at J, with 9 bases between the two ends. The length of the CDR3 is 11 residues. Germline CDR1 reads DFQATT; CDR2 reads SNEGSKA (reference sequence). The CDR3 spells CSAGDIYEQYF. CDR3 nucleotide sequence: TGCAGTGCCGGGGACATCTACGAGCAGTACTTC.

This sequence joins TRBV15 and TRBJ1-5; D is unclear. The CDR3 runs to 14 residues. The germline V gene has CDR1 LNHNV and CDR2 YYDKDF (reference sequence). Between the trimmed V and J ends, which lost 0 bases and 4 bases, there was a span of 7 bases. The CDR3 DNA follows: TGTGCCACCAGCAGAGATAGAGGGAATCAGCCCCAGCATTTT. Translation: CATSRDRGNQPQHF.

This chain links TRBV28 with TRBJ1-1; 8 positions match TRBD1. Germline V gene lookup returns CDR1 MDHEN and CDR2 SYDVKM. V shed 7 bases and J 5 bases; nucleotides not matched to a gene: 6. There are 13 residues in the CDR3. Here the CDR3 reads CASTGTGETEAFF. The CDR3 coding sequence is TGTGCCAGCACCGGGACAGGCGAAACTGAAGCTTTCTTT.

The chain joins TRBV6-1 to TRBJ2-3; TRBD2 matches at 13 bases. V trimming: 4 bases; J trimming: 9 bases; junction bases outside the gene matches: 10. CDR1 is MNHNS, CDR2 SASEGT, per germline. This CDR3 comprises 16 residues. The CDR3 loop is CASSGGGLAGTGTQYF. In DNA form, the CDR3 reads TGTGCCAGCAGTGGTGGGGGACTAGCGGGAACGGGCACGCAGTATTTT.

The genes are TRBV6-1 and TRBJ1-1, with D maybe TRBD1 (6 bases). The CDR3 has 13 residues. In germline, CDR1 is MNHNS, CDR2 SASEGT. Trimming removed 2 bases at V and 11 bases at J, with 15 bases between. The CDR3 reads CASSESAARGAFF. The CDR3 DNA sequence: TGTGCCAGCAGTGAATCGGCTGCAAGGGGGGCTTTCTTT.

V is TRBV27 and J is TRBJ2-7, with 8 positions matching TRBD1. The germline V gene has CDR1 MNHEY and CDR2 SMNVEV (reference sequence). The J segment lost 2 bases and the V segment lost 7 bases, leaving 13 bases of the junction unmatched. This CDR3 comprises 16 residues. CDR3 amino acids: CASKTQSRGLTYEQYF. The CDR3 coding sequence is TGTGCCAGCAAGACCCAATCCAGGGGGCTTACCTACGAGCAGTACTTC.

CDR3 coding DNA: TGTGCCAGCAGCGCCCAAGGGGGCAATGAGCAGTTCTTC. This sequence encodes CASSAQGGNEQFF. This chain joins TRBV9 and TRBJ2-1; perhaps TRBD1 as D (6 bases). The V gene's germline CDR1 is SGDLS and CDR2 YYNGEE. The CDR3 covers 13 residues. V lost 3 bases and J 6 bases, leaving 10 bases between the germline ends.

The gene calls are TRBV7-9 and TRBJ2-7; 8 nucleotides agree with TRBD2. Germline loops: CDR1 SEHNR, CDR2 FQNEAQ (reference sequence). The CDR3 runs 14 residues. Germline trimming cut 5 bases from V and 3 bases from J; bases unmatched to any gene: 6. In DNA form, the CDR3 reads TGTGCCAGCAGCCCCCAGGCGGGAGGCTACGAGCAGTACTTC. As protein: CASSPQAGGYEQYF.

V is TRBV2 and J is TRBJ1-1; D might be TRBD1 (5 bases). The germline gives CDR1 SNHLY, CDR2 FYNNEI. The V and J ends lost 1 base and 3 bases respectively, with 6 bases between them. This CDR3 has 13 residues. The DNA of the CDR3 is TGTGCCAGCAGTGAAGAAGGGGACACTGAAGCTTTCTTT. The encoded protein is CASSEEGDTEAFF.

This chain joins TRBV13 and TRBJ1-3; no firm D call. CDR1 PRHDT and CDR2 FYEKMQ come from the germline V gene (reference sequence). The CDR3 is 16 amino acids. Deletions cut 5 bases from V and 0 bases from J, with 14 bases between. The CDR3: CASSLLDGASGNTIYF. Here the CDR3 DNA reads TGTGCCAGCAGCCTCCTAGACGGTGCCTCTGGAAACACCATATATTTT.

The chain carries TRBV10-3 and TRBJ1-1, with TRBD1 matching over 10 bases. The CDR3 contains 14 residues. Germline V gives CDR1 ENHRY, CDR2 SYGVKD. The trim removed 6 bases at V and 4 bases at J, leaving 5 bases unmatched. CDR3 coding DNA: TGTGCCATCAGCTGGACAGGGGGGAGCACTGAAGCTTTCTTT. It encodes CAISWTGGSTEAFF.

The chain carries TRBV19 and TRBJ1-2, with 7 bases that match TRBD1. There are 15 residues in the CDR3. V lost 5 bases and J lost 7; bases outside the gene matches: 13. Germline V gives CDR1 LNHDA, CDR2 SQIVND (reference sequence). Here the CDR3 reads CASSPRQGDVRGYTF. The CDR3 DNA is TGTGCCAGTAGTCCCCGACAGGGTGACGTTCGTGGCTACACCTTC.

The V gene is TRBV7-9, the J gene TRBJ1-2, with D unresolved. Germline loops: CDR1 SEHNR, CDR2 FQNEAQ (reference sequence). The ends were cut back, 5 bases at V and 5 bases at J, with 12 bases in the middle. This CDR3 contains 13 residues. The chain's CDR3 is CASSPRGGYGYTF. CDR3 nucleotides: TGTGCCAGCAGCCCTAGAGGCGGATATGGCTACACCTTC.

The V call is TRBV6-1, the J call TRBJ2-1, with 13 bases identical to TRBD2. Germline CDR1 reads MNHNS; CDR2 reads SASEGT. This CDR3 has 18 amino acids. The J segment lost 6 bases and the V segment lost 0 bases, leaving 8 bases of the junction unmatched. The DNA of the CDR3 is TGTGCCAGCAGTGAAGCGCGGACTAGCGGGAGAGCTCGCAATGAGCAGTTCTTC. Amino acids: CASSEARTSGRARNEQFF.

This chain links TRBV4-2 with TRBJ2-5; 13 nucleotides match TRBD2. The length of the CDR3 is 17 residues. Germline lookup yields CDR1 LGHNA and CDR2 YNFKEQ. Germline trimming cut 0 bases from V and 2 bases from J; bases unmatched to any gene: 3. Here the CDR3 DNA reads TGTGCCAGCAGCCAAGATCTGACTAGCGGGAGGCAAGAGACCCAGTACTTC. Encoded protein: CASSQDLTSGRQETQYF.